The 22 T cell receptor beta chains presented below share a single source sample, sequenced in a study of OX40 agonist ivuxolimab in advanced cancers. TCRdb keeps only in-frame clones here, not all; method: immunoSEQ multiplex PCR. The data show 65,000 to 75,000 clones, 89% seen once. This specimen consisted of CD4+ or CD8+ T cells sorted from blood, obtained in a trial of the OX40 agonist ivuxolimab. The receptors here all came from an adult with an advanced solid tumor such as melanoma, head and neck, liver or kidney cancer.

The chain carries TRBV6-1 and TRBJ2-7; D not resolved. CDR3 length: 13 amino acids. CDR1 and CDR2 from the germline V gene are MNHNS and SASEGT. Trimming stripped 0 bases from V and 6 bases from J, with 9 bases between. CDR3 DNA: TGTGCCAGCAGTGAAGCGCAATTCCCCGAGCAGTACTTC. Its translation is CASSEAQFPEQYF.

This clone is classed as large (0.1 to 1%). J is TRBJ1-1 and V is TRBV19; 9 nucleotides line up with TRBD1. Germline CDR1 is LNHDA and CDR2 is SQIVND (reference sequence). Losses at the gene ends were 4 bases for V and 6 bases for J; bases not matched to a gene: 6. The CDR3 is 14 amino acids. The CDR3 bases are TGTGCCAGTAGTACGGGACAGGGCTTCCCTGAAGCTTTCTTT. Protein: CASSTGQGFPEAFF.

The J gene is TRBJ1-1, the V gene TRBV6-1, with 9 bases that match TRBD1. Germline lookup yields CDR1 MNHNS and CDR2 SASEGT. The CDR3 is 15 residues long. Trimming removed 5 bases from V and 3 bases from J; junction bases left unmatched: 7. The CDR3 DNA reads TGTGCCAGCAGTATACAGGGGGCTGGACACACTGAAGCTTTCTTT. As protein: CASSIQGAGHTEAFF.

This chain connects TRBV5-1 to TRBJ1-2; D unresolved. Trimming left V 4 bases short and J 5 bases short, with 6 bases between. CDR1 SGHRS and CDR2 YFSETQ come from the germline V gene. This CDR3 contains 11 residues. The CDR3 is CASSENYGYTF. The DNA for the CDR3 is TGCGCCAGCAGCGAGAATTATGGCTACACCTTC. Full variable domain (rest looked up from reference TRBV5-1 and TRBJ1-2): KAGVTQTPRYLIKTRGQQVTLSCSPISGHRSVSWYQQTPGQGLQFLFEYFSETQRNKGNFPGRFSGRQFSNSRSEMNVSTLELGDSALYLCASSENYGYTFGSGTRLTVV.

V and J are TRBV5-1 and TRBJ1-1, with D unresolved. Germline CDR1 and CDR2: SGHRS and YFSETQ. The CDR3 has 13 amino acids. The V end lost 8 bases, the J end lost 6 bases, and 17 bases lay between the germline ends. The CDR3 is CASSSYLMAEAFF. CDR3 nucleotide sequence: TGCGCCAGTTCCAGCTATCTCATGGCTGAAGCTTTCTTT.

This clone was detected only once. The V and J genes are TRBV7-2 and TRBJ2-7, with TRBD1 matching 10 bases. The CDR3 is 16 amino acids. Trimming cost V 1 base and J 7 bases; bases outside gene matches: 10. Looked up from germline, CDR1 is SGHTA and CDR2 is FQGNSA. The CDR3 here is CASSLVAGDRGGEQYF. The DNA for the CDR3 is TGTGCCAGCAGCTTAGTCGCCGGGGACAGGGGTGGAGAGCAGTACTTC.

This clone appeared a few times. The chain joins TRBV9 to TRBJ1-1, with D perhaps matching TRBD1 (6 bases). Trimming pared 0 bases from V and 0 bases from J, leaving 15 bases between. Germline loops: CDR1 SGDLS, CDR2 YYNGEE. This CDR3 is built from 17 residues. CDR3 nucleotide sequence: TGTGCCAGCAGCGTAGGCACCCAGGGACACCTGAACACTGAAGCTTTCTTT. Translated, it gives CASSVGTQGHLNTEAFF.

The chain joins TRBV5-4 to TRBJ1-5, with D possibly matching TRBD1 (6 bases). The CDR3 sequence is 17 residues long. Per the germline V gene, CDR1 is SGHNT and CDR2 is YYREEE (reference sequence). V was clipped by 0 bases and J by 5 bases, with 18 bases between them. Here the CDR3 DNA reads TGTGCCAGCAGCTTGGGGCCCCCCGGACAGTTATATCAGCCCCAGCATTTT. Translating it yields CASSLGPPGQLYQPQHF.

V gene TRBV27 combines with J gene TRBJ2-7; 7 nucleotides match TRBD1. Trimming at V came to 7 bases and at J to 5 bases, leaving 14 bases not matched to a gene. Germline V gives CDR1 MNHEY, CDR2 SMNVEV (reference sequence). The CDR3 is 15 amino acids. DNA of the CDR3: TGTGCCAGCACCACCGTAAGACAGGGTAAGGACGAGCAGTACTTC. This translates into CASTTVRQGKDEQYF.

J is TRBJ1-2 and V is TRBV5-1; TRBD1 agrees at 9 bases. J was trimmed by 6 bases and V by 4 bases; bases with no gene match: 7. CDR3 length equals 14 residues. The germline V gene has CDR1 SGHRS and CDR2 YFSETQ. The CDR3 is CASSPNRDRDGYTF. CDR3 in DNA: TGCGCCAGCAGCCCTAACCGGGACAGGGATGGCTACACCTTC.

The chain couples TRBV29-1 to TRBJ1-5, with D unresolved. CDR1 SQVTM and CDR2 ANQGSEA come from the germline V gene. V lost 4 bases and J lost 0, with 10 bases in between. This CDR3 spans 14 amino acids. Here the CDR3 reads CSVGNANSNQPQHF. CDR3 sequence (DNA): TGCAGCGTTGGGAATGCGAATAGCAATCAGCCCCAGCATTTT.

V and J are TRBV4-3 and TRBJ2-5; the D gene is possibly TRBD1 (7 bases). CDR3 length: 16 amino acids. Trimming took 3 bases from V and 2 from J, leaving 16 bases between them. Germline lookup yields CDR1 LGHNA and CDR2 YSLEER. The CDR3 sequence: CASSQGGGRGQETQYF. The CDR3 bases are TGCGCCAGCAGCCAGGGGGGCGGCAGGGGGCAAGAGACCCAGTACTTC.

The rearrangement joins TRBV10-3 to TRBJ2-1; a possible D gene is TRBD1 (7 bases). In germline, CDR1 is ENHRY, CDR2 SYGVKD. The CDR3 consists of 14 residues. The V and J ends lost 6 bases and 7 bases respectively, with 16 bases between them. The DNA for the CDR3 is TGTGCCATCAGCCAGGGGGAGGTTGAAAATGAGCAGTTCTTC. This translates into CAISQGEVENEQFF.

V usage is TRBV7-8 and J usage is TRBJ2-7; 7 nucleotides match TRBD1. The ends lost 5 bases at V and 2 bases at J; junction bases unmatched: 9. The CDR3 is 15 amino acids. Per the germline V gene, CDR1 is SGHVS and CDR2 is FQNEAQ. The CDR3 coding sequence is TGTGCCAGCAGCCCTTATCGGCAGGGGGCCTACGAGCAGTACTTC. Its translation: CASSPYRQGAYEQYF. The complete variable domain, with remaining parts taken from reference TRBV7-8 and TRBJ2-7, reads GAGVSQSPRYKVAKRGQDVALRCDPISGHVSLFWYQQALGQGPEFLTYFQNEAQLDKSGLPSDRFFAERPEGSVSTLKIQRTQQEDSAVYLCASSPYRQGAYEQYFGPGTRLTVT.

V is TRBV19 and J is TRBJ2-1, with D possibly TRBD1 on 6 matching bases. The CDR3 consists of 15 residues. The germline gives CDR1 LNHDA, CDR2 SQIVND (reference sequence). Deletions cut 3 bases from V and 3 bases from J, with 12 bases between. The CDR3 sequence: CASSIIRGIYNEQFF. The CDR3 DNA reads TGTGCCAGTAGTATTATTAGGGGGATCTACAATGAGCAGTTCTTC.

The V and J genes are TRBV10-3 and TRBJ1-2, with a tentative D call TRBD1 (5 bases). The ends were cut back, 3 bases at V and 6 bases at J, with 17 bases in the middle. The CDR3 is 15 amino acids. Looked up from germline, CDR1 is ENHRY and CDR2 is SYGVKD. The CDR3 reads CAISDSGSPVDGYTF. As DNA, the CDR3 is TGTGCCATCAGTGATTCAGGGAGCCCCGTGGATGGCTACACCTTC.

The rearrangement joins TRBV7-9 to TRBJ1-4; D unresolved. Trimming removed 1 base at V and 4 bases at J, with 10 bases between. The CDR3 consists of 15 residues. Germline V gene lookup returns CDR1 SEHNR and CDR2 FQNEAQ (reference sequence). The CDR3 bases are TGTGCCAGCAGCTTAGGAGGTTTGGATAATGAAAAACTGTTTTTT. The encoded protein is CASSLGGLDNEKLFF.

The rearrangement joins TRBV4-1 to TRBJ2-5; weak D call: TRBD1 (5 bases). This CDR3 contains 15 residues. From germline, CDR1 is MGHRA and CDR2 YSYEKL. The V and J ends lost 2 bases and 5 bases respectively, with 15 bases between them. The CDR3 reads CASSQRELAGETQYF. CDR3 sequence (DNA): TGCGCCAGCAGCCAACGTGAGTTGGCAGGGGAGACCCAGTACTTC.

V and J are TRBV29-1 and TRBJ1-1; D perhaps matches TRBD1 (6 bases). Trimming pared 6 bases from V and 5 bases from J, leaving 16 bases between. Germline loops: CDR1 SQVTM, CDR2 ANQGSEA. The CDR3 loop spans 13 amino acids. Here the CDR3 reads CSVGWGRRTEAFF. The CDR3 nucleotides are TGCAGCGTCGGTTGGGGGCGTAGGACTGAAGCTTTCTTT.

The table lists this clone with a count of one. This rearrangement joins TRBV6-1 to TRBJ2-3; 7 bases fit TRBD1. The CDR3 covers 15 residues. Germline lookup yields CDR1 MNHNS and CDR2 SASEGT. Unmatched junction bases numbered 9, after V lost 7 bases and J lost 2 bases. The CDR3 loop is CASTAQGHSTDTQYF. The DNA for the CDR3 is TGTGCCAGCACCGCACAGGGGCATTCCACAGATACGCAGTATTTT.

This clone came up a few times. The chain employs TRBV7-8 and TRBJ1-1; TRBD1 agrees at 9 bases. CDR1 SGHVS and CDR2 FQNEAQ come from the germline V gene. The trim removed 4 bases at V and 4 bases at J, leaving 1 base unmatched. The CDR3 is 13 amino acids. Here the CDR3 reads CASSWGQGTEAFF. In DNA form, the CDR3 reads TGTGCCAGCAGCTGGGGACAGGGCACTGAAGCTTTCTTT. Together with reference TRBV7-8 and TRBJ1-1, the CDR3 gives the full variable domain: GAGVSQSPRYKVAKRGQDVALRCDPISGHVSLFWYQQALGQGPEFLTYFQNEAQLDKSGLPSDRFFAERPEGSVSTLKIQRTQQEDSAVYLCASSWGQGTEAFFGQGTRLTVV.

The genes are TRBV4-2 and TRBJ1-5; D might be TRBD1 (5 bases). V lost 4 bases, J lost 7 bases, and 11 bases lay in between. The germline V gene has CDR1 LGHNA and CDR2 YNFKEQ. There are 13 residues in the CDR3. CDR3 in DNA: TGTGCCAGCAGCCCGACAGACCACCAGCCCCAGCATTTT. It encodes CASSPTDHQPQHF.